One and the same sample provided the 13 T cell receptor beta chains below, sequenced in a study of blood T cells in healthy people across ages. With a J-beta primer mix and a sample-barcoded 5' primer, a second PCR ran about 7 to 12 cycles. TCRdb ran MiXCR on the 5' RACE reads and lists one entry per CDR3 protein. The table includes under 1 million distinct CDR3 sequences, roughly 44% detected once. The sequenced material came from blood. The receptors originated from a man in his 60s in good health.

The V and J genes are TRBV7-2 and TRBJ2-1; the match to TRBD2 covers 10 bases. CDR3 length: 17 residues. J lost 4 bases, V lost 5 bases, and 11 bases had no gene match. Germline V gives CDR1 SGHTA, CDR2 FQGNSA. Here the CDR3 reads CASSQYLQRGGYNEQFF. The CDR3 DNA reads as TGTGCCAGCAGCCAATATCTTCAGCGGGGGGGGTACAATGAGCAGTTCTTC.

The chain combines TRBV7-8 with TRBJ2-5; a weak D match, TRBD2 (7 bases). Germline-derived CDR1 and CDR2 are SGHVS and FQNEAQ. This CDR3 is 16 amino acids long. V lost 1 base and J 1 base, leaving 13 bases between the germline ends. The CDR3 spells CASSLVRGATQETQYF. The CDR3 DNA follows: TGTGCCAGCAGCTTAGTCCGGGGGGCGACCCAAGAGACCCAGTACTTC.

V is TRBV6-5 and J is TRBJ1-2; D may be TRBD1 (5 bases). Per germline, CDR1 MNHEY and CDR2 SVGAGI. CDR3 size: 14 residues. V was shortened by 0 bases and J by 4 bases, with 9 bases between the two germline ends. In DNA, the CDR3 is TGTGCCAGCAGTTACTCCCGGGACGGCTATGGCTACACCTTC. Translated: CASSYSRDGYGYTF.

This chain connects TRBV20-1 to TRBJ1-1, with D unresolved. Germline CDR1 and CDR2: DFQATT and SNEGSKA (reference sequence). V was shortened by 3 bases and J by 8 bases, with 13 bases between the two germline ends. The CDR3 consists of 12 residues. The CDR3, as DNA: TGCAGTGCTAGGAACAGCTTAGCCGAAGCTTTCTTT. Amino acids: CSARNSLAEAFF.

The chain combines TRBV12-3 or TRBV12-4 with TRBJ2-7, with TRBD2 as a possible D gene (5 bases). The CDR3 has 14 amino acids. Trimming took 7 bases from V and 3 from J, leaving 16 bases between them. The CDR3 spells CASTSGDGGYEQYF. For the CDR3, the DNA is TGTGCCAGCACTTCCGGAGACGGAGGCTACGAGCAGTACTTC.

The V gene is TRBV5-1, the J gene TRBJ1-2, with unresolved D. The ends were cut back, 4 bases at V and 2 bases at J, with 15 bases in the middle. Germline assignment: CDR1 SGHRS and CDR2 YFSETQ. This CDR3 has 15 residues. Written as DNA, the CDR3 is TGCGCCAGCAGCAAGAGGACGGACTCAAACTATGGCTACACCTTC. Translated: CASSKRTDSNYGYTF. The full variable domain, rest sourced from reference TRBV5-1 and TRBJ1-2, is KAGVTQTPRYLIKTRGQQVTLSCSPISGHRSVSWYQQTPGQGLQFLFEYFSETQRNKGNFPGRFSGRQFSNSRSEMNVSTLELGDSALYLCASSKRTDSNYGYTFGSGTRLTVV.

About this clonotype: Relative to the germline gene, one junction end is altered; a read error may explain this. The chain recombines TRBV6-2 or TRBV6-3 with TRBJ2-3; 7 bases map to TRBD2. CDR1 is MNHEY and CDR2 is SVGEGT in the germline V gene. The CDR3 has 14 residues. In nucleotides, the CDR3 is TGTACCAGCAGACGGGGGGTAAGCACAGATACGCAGTATTTT. As protein: CTSRRGVSTDTQYF.

This clonotype was observed a few times. V is TRBV4-1 and J is TRBJ1-4, with D unresolved. The germline CDR1 and CDR2 sequences are MGHRA and YSYEKL. This CDR3 is built from 15 residues. Trimming left V 5 bases short and J 3 bases short, with 13 bases between. In DNA form, the CDR3 reads TGCGCCAGCAGCATACCGAACAGAGCTAATGAAAAACTGTTTTTT. Its protein product is CASSIPNRANEKLFF.

Worth noting for this clonotype: The junction differs from germline at one of its ends, possibly a read error. This chain joins TRBV5-1 and TRBJ2-5; D not resolved. The J call may not be correct, given that the DNA end is closer to TRBJ2-7. The CDR3 contains 15 residues. Germline V gene lookup returns CDR1 SGHRS and CDR2 YFSETQ. Here the CDR3 reads CACSRIPDGPYEQYF. The CDR3 nucleotides read TGCGCCTGCAGCCGGATACCGGACGGACCCTACGAGCAGTACTTC.

The chain combines TRBV11-3 with TRBJ2-5; no reliable D call. The assigned J gene may be wrong: the sequence end matches TRBJ2-7 better. The germline V gene has CDR1 SGHNT and CDR2 YENEEA. CDR3 length: 12 residues. The CDR3 sequence: CASSFRTYEQYF. In DNA, the CDR3 is TGTGCCAGCAGCTTCAGAACCTACGAGCAGTACTTC.

The chain carries TRBV6-1 and TRBJ2-5, with D hard to call. Deletions cut 3 bases from V and 5 bases from J, with 10 bases between. CDR3 length: 13 amino acids. Germline V lookup: CDR1 MNHNS, CDR2 SASEGT. The CDR3 nucleotides are TGTGCCAGCAGTGATGGGGTCAGGGAGACCCAGTACTTC. It is translated as CASSDGVRETQYF.

The rearrangement links TRBV5-1 to TRBJ2-7, with D perhaps matching TRBD1 (6 bases). The DNA end is more similar to TRBJ2-5, so the J call may be wrong. Germline CDR1 reads SGHRS; CDR2 reads YFSETQ. This CDR3 region has 13 residues. The CDR3 here is CASGTGSAETQYF. The CDR3, as DNA: TGCGCCAGCGGAACAGGGAGTGCGGAGACCCAGTACTTC.

This chain links TRBV27 with TRBJ1-2, with D perhaps TRBD1 (5 bases). The germline V gene has CDR1 MNHEY and CDR2 SMNVEV (reference sequence). The CDR3 is 14 amino acids. V lost 3 bases, J lost 4 bases, and 12 bases lay in between. DNA for the CDR3: TGTGCCAGCAGTTTGGGGCCCGTCACCTATGGCTACACCTTC. The encoded protein is CASSLGPVTYGYTF.